This T cell receptor beta chain was found in a study of T cell repertoires in cytomegalovirus infection. For the study at large: It was the public TCR beta signatures that indicated both CMV infection and matching HLA type.

Findings of the study overall: The cumulative frequency of public TCR beta families identified carriers of CMV plus the relevant HLA. The ex vivo response was dominated by HLA-C-restricted CMV-specific TCR beta clonotypes.

Germline CDR1 and CDR2: SEHNR and FQNEAQ (reference sequence). The CDR3 runs 14 residues. Germline trimming cut 1 base from V and 2 bases from J; bases unmatched to any gene: 1. One entry per CDR3 protein results from TCRdb running MiXCR on the reads. The sample lists fewer than 200,000 distinct CDR3 sequences, roughly 14% occurring once. As for this clonotype: What it binds is not known.

This receptor was identified in a human donor in good health (CMV status not recorded). Some clones in this sample may be carry-over from other donors' samples. The sample was PBMCs. V gene TRBV7-9 combines with J gene TRBJ1-2; 7 nucleotides line up with TRBD1. CDR3 coding DNA: TGTGCCAGCAGCTTAGGGGACAGAAACTATGGCTACACCTTC. This encodes CASSLGDRNYGYTF. The full variable domain, its missing parts supplied by reference TRBV7-9 and TRBJ1-2, is DTGVSQNPRHKITKRGQNVTFRCDPISEHNRLYWYRQTLGQGPEFLTYFQNEAQLEKSRLLSDRFSAERPKGSFSTLEIQRTEQGDSAMYLCASSLGDRNYGYTFGSGTRLTVV.